This T cell receptor (beta chain) was identified in a study of cytomegalovirus exposure and HLA in healthy donors. Broader study findings: When analyzed later, a missense DCLRE1C variant was found to be linked to TCR beta V- and J-gene trimming.

PCR amplification relied on 60 Vbeta primers (plus 13 Jbeta primers). Study processing details: Some 11 million of the roughly 80 million unique TCR beta chains counted in a later analysis were shared. Method: immunoSEQ multiplex PCR; TCRdb's copy keeps in-frame clones and lacks some. That table gives V, J and clone size, and the DNA gave D and trimming. The repertoire has over 100,000 clones, 65% to 80% of them found once; the top ten carry approximately 11%. In the case of this clone: Its cognate antigen is unknown.

The donors, nominally healthy at sampling, likely had unrecorded immune exposures. The clonotype was recovered from a man aged 40-49 years in good health and CMV-seropositive. The sample was PBMCs.

The CDR3 coding sequence is TGTGCCAGCAGCCCCCGGGACAGGGCTTACTCTGGAAACACCATATATTTT. Translated: CASSPRDRAYSGNTIYF. The rearrangement links TRBV9 to TRBJ1-3; 9 bases are shared with TRBD1. The V and J ends lost 4 bases and 0 bases, in that order; junction bases with no gene match: 8. CDR3 length: 17 residues. The germline CDR1 and CDR2 sequences are SGDLS and YYNGEE. The whole variable domain, remainder taken from reference TRBV9 and TRBJ1-3, is DSGVTQTPKHLITATGQRVTLRCSPRSGDLSVYWYQQSLDQGLQFLIQYYNGEERAKGNILERFSAQQFPDLHSELNLSSLELGDSALYFCASSPRDRAYSGNTIYFGEGSWLTVV.